Given below is one TCR beta chain in context. The same CDR3 can be traced to other DNA sequences in this sample. This CDR3 comprises 14 residues. The junction had 2 bases not matched to a gene; V was cut back by 0 bases and J by 5 bases. The V gene's germline CDR1 is SGHRS and CDR2 YFSETQ. This specimen belongs to a study of shared clonotypes between healthy human individuals. Profiled with immunoSEQ multiplex PCR; TCRdb holds only in-frame clones, not every one. The sample yields over 2 million clones, around 92% seen once. The chain couples TRBV5-1 to TRBJ2-7, with 10 bases lining up with TRBD1. This receptor was identified in a man aged 18 to 29 in good health. Some clones in this sample may be carry-over from other donors' samples. Sequencing was carried out using naive CD4+ T cells from PBMCs. Subset in this sample: CD45RA+ positively selected. The CDR3 is CASSLGDRGHEQYF. DNA for the CDR3: TGCGCCAGCAGCTTGGGGGACAGGGGCCACGAGCAGTACTTC.